This T cell receptor (beta chain) was captured by sequencing in a study of shared clonotypes between healthy human individuals. Study observations and caveats: Approximately 5.1% was the fraction of naive CD4 clonotypes found shared across several donors.

The V end was cut by 1 base, the J end by 4 bases, with 13 bases between. CDR1 and CDR2 (germline): SGHVS, FQNEAQ. The CDR3 runs 15 residues. Terminally differentiated effector memory CD45RA+ cells were left out of the naive CD8 fraction, which was CD45RO-negative and positively selected for CCR7. A remark on this clone: Its antigen is undetermined.

TCRdb's table, derived via immunoSEQ multiplex PCR, lists solely in-frame clones and lacks some. The top ten hold under 2% of the sample, which has around 2.1 million clones, about 93% seen once. J is TRBJ2-5 and V is TRBV7-8, with D perhaps TRBD1 (5 bases). The source is a man younger than 30 in good health. Some clones in this sample may be carry-over from other donors' samples. Sequencing used naive CD8+ T cells from PBMCs. The CDR3 coding sequence is TGTGCCAGCAGCTTAGTCCGGGTCCAGGGAGAGACCCAGTACTTC. It yields the protein CASSLVRVQGETQYF.